This TCR beta chain is from a study of cytomegalovirus exposure and HLA in healthy donors. Vbeta (60) and Jbeta (13) primers were used in the PCR. The data were produced by immunoSEQ multiplex PCR, yet TCRdb's version contains in-frame clones alone and is incomplete. The table includes 95,000 to 110,000 clones, around 80% detected once. Study-level results: The investigators catalogued 164 TCR beta chains as cytomegalovirus-associated.

Germline CDR1 is ENHRY and CDR2 is SYGVKD. Trimming took 10 bases from V and 3 from J, leaving 12 bases between them. CDR3 size: 13 residues. This clone was seen more than once but under ten times. Antigen unknown. The chain employs TRBV10-3 and TRBJ2-2; D gene ambiguous. What was sequenced was PBMCs. This TCR was sampled from a woman aged 18-30 years in good health and CMV-seropositive. As DNA, the CDR3 is TGTGCCACACGATTCGGAGACACCGGGGAGCTGTTTTTT. Translated: CATRFGDTGELFF.